This TCR beta chain was found in a study of OX40 agonist ivuxolimab in advanced cancers. The repertoire was sequenced with immunoSEQ multiplex PCR; TCRdb's copy has only in-frame clones and lacks some. The sample carries around 35,000 clones, approximately 80% recorded once. The CDR3 is 16 residues long. J lost 4 bases, V lost 4 bases, and 5 bases had no gene match. Germline V gene data show CDR1 as LNHDA and CDR2 as SQIVND (reference sequence). The sequence came from an adult with an advanced solid tumor such as melanoma, head and neck, liver or kidney cancer. The starting material was CD4+ or CD8+ T cells sorted from blood, obtained in a trial of the OX40 agonist ivuxolimab. The chain recombines TRBV19 with TRBJ1-6; TRBD1 matches at 9 bases. The DNA of the CDR3 is TGTGCCAGTAGTACCCGGGACAGGGCTTATAATTCACCCCTCCACTTT. Its translation is CASSTRDRAYNSPLHF.